This note documents a single T cell receptor beta chain sequence. This sample was included in a study of radiation and T cells in renal cell carcinoma. Per germline, CDR1 MNHEY and CDR2 SVGAGI. The CDR3 runs 15 residues. V lost 5 bases and J lost 7; bases outside the gene matches: 13. Sequencing used immunoSEQ multiplex PCR; TCRdb keeps in-frame clones, though not all of them. The table records around 99,000 clones, 84% of them present only once. Documented time point: blood 4 weeks post-SBRT, at nephrectomy. Treatment denoted: 15 Gy SBRT to primary tumor, nephrectomy 4 weeks later. The V call is TRBV6-5, the J call TRBJ1-2, with TRBD1 matching over 7 bases. The specimen comprised blood, sampled from a patient whose treatment included radiotherapy and nephrectomy. The sequence was collected from a man aged 55 to 70 with renal cell carcinoma. The CDR3 DNA follows: TGTGCCAGCAGTCCTTGGGCGGCTCAGGGGGGTGGCTACACCTTC. As protein: CASSPWAAQGGGYTF.